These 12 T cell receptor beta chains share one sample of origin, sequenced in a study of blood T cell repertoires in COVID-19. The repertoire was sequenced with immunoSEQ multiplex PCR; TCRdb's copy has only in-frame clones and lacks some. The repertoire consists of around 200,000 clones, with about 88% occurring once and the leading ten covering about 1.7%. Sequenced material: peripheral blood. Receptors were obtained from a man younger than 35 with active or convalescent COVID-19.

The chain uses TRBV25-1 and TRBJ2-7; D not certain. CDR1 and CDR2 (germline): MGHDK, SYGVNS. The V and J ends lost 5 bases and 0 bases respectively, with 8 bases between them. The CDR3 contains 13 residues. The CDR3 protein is CASSPRGSYEQYF. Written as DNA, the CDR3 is TGTGCCAGCAGTCCCCGAGGCTCCTACGAGCAGTACTTC.

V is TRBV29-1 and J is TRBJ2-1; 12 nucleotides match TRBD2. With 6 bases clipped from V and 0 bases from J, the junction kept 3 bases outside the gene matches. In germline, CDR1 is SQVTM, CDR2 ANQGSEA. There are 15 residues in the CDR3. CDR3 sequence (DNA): TGCAGCGTCCTGACTAGCGGGAGCTCCTACAATGAGCAGTTCTTC. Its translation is CSVLTSGSSYNEQFF.

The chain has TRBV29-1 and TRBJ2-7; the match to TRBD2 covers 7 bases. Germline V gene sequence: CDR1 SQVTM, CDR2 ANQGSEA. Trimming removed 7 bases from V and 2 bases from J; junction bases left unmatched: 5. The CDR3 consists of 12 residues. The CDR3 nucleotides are TGCAGCGCGTTGGGGGGGGCCTACGAGCAGTACTTC. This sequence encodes CSALGGAYEQYF.

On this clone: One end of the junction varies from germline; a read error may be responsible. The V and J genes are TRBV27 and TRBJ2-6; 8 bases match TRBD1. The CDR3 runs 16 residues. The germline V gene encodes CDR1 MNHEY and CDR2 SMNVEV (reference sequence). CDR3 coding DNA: TGTGCCGGCAGTGCGTCAGGGGGCGTTGGGGCCAACGTCCTGACTTTC. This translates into CAGSASGGVGANVLTF.

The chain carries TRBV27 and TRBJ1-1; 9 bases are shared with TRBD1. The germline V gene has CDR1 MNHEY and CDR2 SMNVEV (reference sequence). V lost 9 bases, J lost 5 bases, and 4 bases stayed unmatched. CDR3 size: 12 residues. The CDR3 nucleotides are TGTGCCAGTAAGACAGGGGGGACTGAAGCTTTCTTT. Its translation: CASKTGGTEAFF.

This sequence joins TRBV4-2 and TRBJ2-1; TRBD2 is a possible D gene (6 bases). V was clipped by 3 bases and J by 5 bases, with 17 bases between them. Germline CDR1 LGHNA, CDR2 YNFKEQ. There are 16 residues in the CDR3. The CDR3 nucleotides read TGTGCCAGCAGCCATACCGGGACTCAGCACAACAATGAGCAGTTCTTC. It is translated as CASSHTGTQHNNEQFF.

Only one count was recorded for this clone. CDR3: CAISESAGQGYNEQFF. CDR3 nucleotides: TGTGCCATCAGTGAGTCGGCGGGACAGGGTTACAATGAGCAGTTCTTC. The chain employs TRBV10-3 and TRBJ2-1, with 9 bases matching TRBD1. Germline values: CDR1 ENHRY, CDR2 SYGVKD. J lost 4 bases, V lost 0 bases, and 4 bases had no gene match. There are 16 residues in the CDR3.

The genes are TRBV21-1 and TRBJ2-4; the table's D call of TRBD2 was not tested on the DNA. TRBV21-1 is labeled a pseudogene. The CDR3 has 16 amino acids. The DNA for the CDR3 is TGTGCCAGCAGCCCCGGACTAGCGGGAGTTGGTAACATTCAGTACTTC. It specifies CASSPGLAGVGNIQYF.

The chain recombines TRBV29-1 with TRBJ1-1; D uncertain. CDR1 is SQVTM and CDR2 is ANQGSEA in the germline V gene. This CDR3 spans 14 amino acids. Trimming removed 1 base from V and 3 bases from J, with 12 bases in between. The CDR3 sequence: CSVEGQTADTEAFF. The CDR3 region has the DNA TGCAGCGTTGAAGGCCAAACGGCGGACACTGAAGCTTTCTTT.

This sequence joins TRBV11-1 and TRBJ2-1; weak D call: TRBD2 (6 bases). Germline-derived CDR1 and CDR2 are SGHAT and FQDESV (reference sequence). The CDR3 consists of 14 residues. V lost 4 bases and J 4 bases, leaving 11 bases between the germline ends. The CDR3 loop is CASSSRRDYNEQFF. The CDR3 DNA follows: TGTGCCAGCAGCTCTAGGCGGGATTACAATGAGCAGTTCTTC.

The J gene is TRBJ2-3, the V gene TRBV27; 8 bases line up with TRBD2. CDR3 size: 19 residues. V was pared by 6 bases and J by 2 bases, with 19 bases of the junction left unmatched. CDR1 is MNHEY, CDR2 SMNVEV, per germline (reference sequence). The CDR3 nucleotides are TGTGCCAGCAGATCCACCTACATCTCTAGCGGGCACAACACAGATACGCAGTATTTT. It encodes CASRSTYISSGHNTDTQYF.

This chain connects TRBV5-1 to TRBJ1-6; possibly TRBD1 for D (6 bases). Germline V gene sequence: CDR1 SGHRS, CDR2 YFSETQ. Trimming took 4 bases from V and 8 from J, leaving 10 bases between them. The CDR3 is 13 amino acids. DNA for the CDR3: TGCGCCAGCAGCGGGGACAACTATTCACCCCTCCACTTT. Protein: CASSGDNYSPLHF.